This T cell receptor beta chain was retrieved from a study of blood T cell repertoires in COVID-19 (TCRdb year 2020). In the study overall: Samples covering the acute and convalescent phases of COVID-19 were provided by collaborators in the United States, Italy and Spain. The repertoires were released in a freely available public database intended as a resource for research on the immune response to SARS-CoV-2. Nearly every sample came with metadata listing a de-identified subject ID, COVID-19 status, age in years and sex. The prospective study material was composed of cDNA or gDNA derived from T cells, B-cell-depleted T cells, or PBMCs. The samples were drawn from the first 160 participants of the ongoing ImmuneRACE study and from roughly 1,300 subjects provided by 6 global collaborators. Subjects who had been exposed to COVID-19, were actively infected with it, or had recovered from it provided the deeply sampled blood TCRbeta repertoires that made up the dataset. Where available, HLA class I and class II types were taken from metadata supplied by the sample provider and were not determined by assay-based typing.

What the study reported, not specific to this receptor: The quantity of clinical and demographic metadata differed by source and by participant and was supplied without curation.

At one collaborating source in Seattle, patients were enrolled during active infection and were followed longitudinally through the course of disease. Whole blood was collected in K2EDTA tubes by collaborating institutions according to the institutions' own protocols. For TCRbeta analysis, collaborators shipped samples in one of three forms: frozen whole blood, isolated PBMCs, or DNA extracted from either of those sample types. Including cysteine and phenylalanine, the CDR3 has 15 amino acids. Only the CDR3 portion is preserved as DNA: 45 bases, with reading frame beginning at the first base. From a lookup of the germline V gene, CDR1 and CDR2 are MNHEY and SVGAGI. Trimming accounts for 7 bases at V and 5 bases at J, while the number of junction bases matched to no gene is 14. On this clone: What antigen it recognizes has not been identified. Base qualities are not recorded, but no much larger clone differs from it by a single base.

The immunoSEQ Assay, a bias-controlled multiplex PCR, was used to amplify TCRbeta CDR3 regions from genomic DNA. The paper's data handling went like this. The number of nucleated cells in each sample was estimated by amplification of reference gene primers within the assay. To quantify the absolute abundance of each unique TCRbeta CDR3 rearrangement, sequence reads were collapsed and filtered. For each sample, productive Simpson clonality was calculated as the square root of Simpson's diversity index across productive rearrangements. The immuneACCESS repertoire file appears here via TCRdb, limited to in-frame rearrangements. These files lack a portion of the clones; in checked studies, under half of the deficit traces to unresolved V genes, and the cause of the others is not known. The DNA gave D and trimming, while V, J and clone size come from that table. Here the sample has hundreds of thousands of clones; over 75% occur a single time. The ten biggest clones cover 9.5% to 13% of the sample.

The specimen was peripheral blood. The V gene is TRBV6-5 and the J gene is TRBJ2-7, with TRBD2 matching 7 junction bases. The clonotype originates from a man aged 50 or older with COVID-19, enrolled during active disease. The CDR3 region: CASTKGGTVNHEQYF. Read as DNA, the sequence is TGTGCCAGCACCAAGGGAGGGACTGTTAACCACGAGCAGTACTTC.